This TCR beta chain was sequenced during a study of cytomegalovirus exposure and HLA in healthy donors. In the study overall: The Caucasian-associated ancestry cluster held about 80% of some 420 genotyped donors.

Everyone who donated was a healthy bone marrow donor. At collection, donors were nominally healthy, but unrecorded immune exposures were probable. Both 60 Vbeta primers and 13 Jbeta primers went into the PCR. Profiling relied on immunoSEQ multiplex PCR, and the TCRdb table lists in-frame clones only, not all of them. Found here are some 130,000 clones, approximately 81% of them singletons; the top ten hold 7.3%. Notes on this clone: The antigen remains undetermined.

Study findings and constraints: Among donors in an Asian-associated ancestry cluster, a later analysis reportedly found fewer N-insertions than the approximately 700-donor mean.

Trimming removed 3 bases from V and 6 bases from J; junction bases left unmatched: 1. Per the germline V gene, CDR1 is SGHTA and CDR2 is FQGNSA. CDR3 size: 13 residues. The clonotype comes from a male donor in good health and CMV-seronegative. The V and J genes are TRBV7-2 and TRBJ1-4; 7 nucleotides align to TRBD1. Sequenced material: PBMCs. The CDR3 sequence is CASSLGTDEKLFF. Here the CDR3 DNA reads TGTGCCAGCAGCTTGGGGACAGATGAAAAACTGTTTTTT.